The 25 T cell receptor beta chains below all came from one sample that was sequenced in a study of identical twins. TCRdb re-called the 5' RACE reads with MiXCR, one entry per CDR3 protein. The sample contains around 960,000 distinct CDR3 sequences, more than 9% of which appear only once. These sequences were also reported in another study, on yellow fever vaccine responses in identical twins.

The sample was PBMCs. Receptor source: a woman under 30 in good health.

The chain carries TRBV9 and TRBJ2-1; D not resolved. CDR3 length: 13 amino acids. Deletions cut 3 bases from V and 5 bases from J, with 9 bases between. Germline assignment: CDR1 SGDLS and CDR2 YYNGEE. In nucleotides, the CDR3 is TGTGCCAGCAGCGCAAGTTTCGACAATGAGCAGTTCTTC. Protein product: CASSASFDNEQFF. Combining the CDR3 with reference TRBV9 and TRBJ2-1 gives the whole variable domain DSGVTQTPKHLITATGQRVTLRCSPRSGDLSVYWYQQSLDQGLQFLIQYYNGEERAKGNILERFSAQQFPDLHSELNLSSLELGDSALYFCASSASFDNEQFFGPGTRLTVL.

This clonotype was seen only a few times. The rearrangement uses TRBV24-1 and TRBJ2-6; D possibly uses TRBD1 or TRBD2 (5 bases each). The V and J ends lost 2 bases and 4 bases respectively, with 14 bases between them. This CDR3 is built from 17 residues. The germline CDR1 and CDR2 sequences are KGHDR and SFDVKD. The CDR3 DNA reads TGTGCCACCAGTGATTCTCGGGACGCCAGAGGGGCCAACGTCCTGACTTTC. Residues: CATSDSRDARGANVLTF.

This clonotype was found a few times. This sequence joins TRBV10-3 and TRBJ2-1, with D unresolved. CDR3 length: 13 amino acids. Germline CDR1 ENHRY, CDR2 SYGVKD. The V end was cut by 4 bases, the J end by 0 bases, with 4 bases between. Here the CDR3 DNA reads TGTGCCATCAGTGTTTCCTCCTACAATGAGCAGTTCTTC. Its protein is CAISVSSYNEQFF.

This clonotype occurred a few times. V and J are TRBV5-1 and TRBJ2-1, with 7 nucleotides matching TRBD2. Per the germline V gene, CDR1 is SGHRS and CDR2 is YFSETQ. V dropped 2 bases and J dropped 7; count of bases not matched to a gene: 9. The CDR3 contains 15 residues. The CDR3 is CASSLFGGSSNEQFF. In DNA form, the CDR3 reads TGCGCCAGCAGCTTATTTGGCGGGAGTTCTAATGAGCAGTTCTTC. Variable domain in full (rest from reference TRBV5-1 and TRBJ2-1): KAGVTQTPRYLIKTRGQQVTLSCSPISGHRSVSWYQQTPGQGLQFLFEYFSETQRNKGNFPGRFSGRQFSNSRSEMNVSTLELGDSALYLCASSLFGGSSNEQFFGPGTRLTVL.

V and J are TRBV7-9 and TRBJ2-1, with D uncertain. V shed 3 bases and J shed 11 bases, with 5 bases lying between them. Germline V gene sequence: CDR1 SEHNR, CDR2 FQNEAQ (reference sequence). The CDR3 sequence is 10 residues long. This CDR3 reads CASSLDQQFF. The CDR3 DNA reads as TGTGCCAGCAGCTTGGACCAGCAGTTCTTC.

The rearrangement joins TRBV5-1 to TRBJ1-1; 7 positions agree with TRBD1. V shed 4 bases, J shed 5 bases, and the junction held 5 bases outside the gene matches. This CDR3 comprises 13 residues. The germline V gene encodes CDR1 SGHRS and CDR2 YFSETQ. The CDR3 region is CASSMSGGTEAFF. The CDR3 nucleotides are TGCGCCAGCAGCATGTCAGGGGGGACTGAAGCTTTCTTT.

This chain links TRBV6-5 with TRBJ2-3; 7 bases match TRBD2. This CDR3 is built from 17 residues. V dropped 2 bases and J dropped 0; count of bases not matched to a gene: 8. Germline CDR1 and CDR2: MNHEY and SVGAGI. CDR3 bases: TGTGCCAGCAGTTACATCGGGAGGCGGGGGAGCACAGATACGCAGTATTTT. This gives the protein CASSYIGRRGSTDTQYF.

The rearrangement links TRBV5-1 to TRBJ2-2; D is possibly TRBD1 (7 bases). The CDR3 extends over 17 amino acids. Germline lookup yields CDR1 SGHRS and CDR2 YFSETQ. Deletions cut 4 bases from V and 5 bases from J, with 21 bases between. The CDR3 bases are TGCGCCAGCAGCACCGGAGGGTATGGGACAGTTACCGGGGAGCTGTTTTTT. Protein sequence: CASSTGGYGTVTGELFF.

This clonotype was found a few times. The CDR3: CASNPAIGTEAFF. The CDR3 coding sequence is TGTGCCAGCAATCCCGCAATCGGCACTGAAGCTTTCTTT. This rearrangement joins TRBV12-3 or TRBV12-4 to TRBJ1-1; the D is unclear. CDR3 size: 13 residues. The V end lost 7 bases, the J end lost 4 bases, and 13 bases lay between the germline ends.

This clonotype was found a few times. The chain has TRBV3-1 and TRBJ1-2; D gene unclear. Trimming shortened V by 1 base and J by 4 bases, and 19 bases separated the two germline ends. The CDR3 runs 17 residues. Germline CDR1 and CDR2: LGHDT and YNNKEL (reference sequence). The CDR3 region has the DNA TGTGCCAGCAGCCAAGGGCCCGGGTCCCAAATACTCTATGGCTACACCTTC. Translated, it gives CASSQGPGSQILYGYTF. The full variable domain, completed using reference TRBV3-1 and TRBJ1-2, is DTAVSQTPKYLVTQMGNDKSIKCEQNLGHDTMYWYKQDSKKFLKIMFSYNNKELIINETVPNRFSPKSPDKAHLNLHINSLELGDSAVYFCASSQGPGSQILYGYTFGSGTRLTVV.

V usage is TRBV10-2 and J usage is TRBJ1-1; no reliable D call. V was cut by 3 bases and J by 8 bases, with 10 bases left in between. Per the germline V gene, CDR1 is WSHSY and CDR2 is SAAADI. The CDR3 is 12 amino acids. The CDR3: CASSDGRPEAFF. CDR3 coding DNA: TGCGCCAGCAGTGACGGGCGACCCGAAGCTTTCTTT.

This chain links TRBV12-3 or TRBV12-4 with TRBJ2-7, with 11 bases lining up with TRBD1. With V trimmed by 6 bases and J by 4 bases, 5 bases remained unmatched. The CDR3 spans 14 residues. This CDR3 reads CASRGQGGGYEQYF. Written as DNA, the CDR3 is TGTGCCAGCAGGGGACAGGGGGGAGGGTACGAGCAGTACTTC.

This clonotype was observed a handful of times. The chain carries TRBV12-3 or TRBV12-4 and TRBJ2-1; D ambiguous. The germline V and J ends were trimmed by 8 bases and 9 bases, with 17 bases remaining between them. The CDR3 has 13 amino acids. Written as DNA, the CDR3 is TGTGCCAGCGGCCCAGAGAGCTTCGGTGAGCAGTTCTTC. It translates to CASGPESFGEQFF.

This chain links TRBV10-3 with TRBJ2-1; 9 positions match TRBD2. V lost 10 bases, J lost 7 bases, and 11 bases stayed unmatched. The CDR3 consists of 14 residues. The germline V gene has CDR1 ENHRY and CDR2 SYGVKD. In DNA, the CDR3 is TGTGCCACCTATACCGGGACTAGCTTAAATGAGCAGTTCTTC. Amino acids: CATYTGTSLNEQFF.

This clonotype was seen at least ten times. The rearrangement uses TRBV7-8 and TRBJ2-2, with TRBD1 matching over 7 bases. The CDR3 runs 16 residues. In germline, CDR1 is SGHVS, CDR2 FQNEAQ. V dropped 5 bases and J dropped 1; count of bases not matched to a gene: 7. DNA of the CDR3: TGTGCCAGCAGCCCGGCCAGGACAGGGAACACCGGGGAGCTGTTTTTT. Translation gives CASSPARTGNTGELFF.

V is TRBV25-1 and J is TRBJ2-6; D is unclear. CDR3 length equals 23 residues. V lost 5 bases and J 1 base, leaving 33 bases between the germline ends. From germline, CDR1 is MGHDK and CDR2 SYGVNS. The CDR3: CASSKLKSLVPVGGVSGANVLTF. The DNA of the CDR3 is TGTGCCAGCAGTAAACTCAAATCCCTCGTTCCAGTGGGTGGGGTTTCTGGGGCCAACGTCCTGACTTTC.

The chain recombines TRBV5-6 with TRBJ2-1; tentative D call: TRBD2 (5 bases). The CDR3 has 15 amino acids. Trimming removed 8 bases at V and 4 bases at J, with 19 bases between. CDR1 and CDR2 (germline): SGHDT, YYEEEE. The CDR3 DNA sequence: TGTGCCAGGAGCCGCGGGCTGCCCGCGTACAATGAGCAGTTCTTC. It specifies CARSRGLPAYNEQFF.

This clonotype was detected only once. The V call is TRBV12-3 or TRBV12-4, the J call TRBJ2-3; D remains ambiguous. The V end was cut by 1 base, the J end by 4 bases, with 9 bases between. This CDR3 is built from 14 residues. Here the CDR3 reads CASSLEPRADTQYF. The CDR3 nucleotides read TGTGCCAGCAGTTTAGAACCCCGGGCAGATACGCAGTATTTT.

The rearrangement links TRBV5-1 to TRBJ1-6; D not certain. The germline CDR1 and CDR2 sequences are SGHRS and YFSETQ. The CDR3 has 13 residues. The V end lost 2 bases, the J end lost 7 bases, and 7 bases lay between the germline ends. The CDR3: CASSFTENSPLHF. The CDR3 region has the DNA TGCGCCAGCAGCTTTACAGAGAATTCACCCCTCCACTTT. The whole variable domain, filled in from reference TRBV5-1 and TRBJ1-6, reads KAGVTQTPRYLIKTRGQQVTLSCSPISGHRSVSWYQQTPGQGLQFLFEYFSETQRNKGNFPGRFSGRQFSNSRSEMNVSTLELGDSALYLCASSFTENSPLHFGNGTRLTVT.

This clonotype was detected only a few times. V is TRBV29-1 and J is TRBJ2-1; 9 bases align to TRBD2. This CDR3 has 13 amino acids. J gave up 7 bases and V 6 bases, and 7 bases lay outside the gene matches. Germline V gene sequence: CDR1 SQVTM, CDR2 ANQGSEA. For the CDR3, the DNA is TGCAGCGTGCACAACCTAGCGGGGAATGAGCAGTTCTTC. It is translated as CSVHNLAGNEQFF.

The sample holds a few counts of this clonotype. The chain carries TRBV28 and TRBJ1-4, with 7 positions matching TRBD1. This CDR3 spans 15 amino acids. Germline V gene sequence: CDR1 MDHEN, CDR2 SYDVKM. V was clipped by 5 bases and J by 5 bases; unmatched bases: 8. CDR3 coding DNA: TGTGCCAGCAGTCAACGACAGGGACTAAATGAAAAACTGTTTTTT. Protein: CASSQRQGLNEKLFF.

This chain joins TRBV6-1 and TRBJ2-5, with TRBD1 identical over 7 bases. The CDR3 contains 13 residues. Per the germline V gene, CDR1 is MNHNS and CDR2 is SASEGT. Trimming cost V 4 bases and J 5 bases; bases outside gene matches: 4. The CDR3 sequence: CASSANRGETQYF. The DNA for the CDR3 is TGTGCCAGCAGTGCCAACAGGGGTGAGACCCAGTACTTC.

This clonotype has a handful of counts. This sequence joins TRBV5-1 and TRBJ1-1; D not resolved. Trimming left V 4 bases short and J 1 base short, with 8 bases between. Looked up from germline, CDR1 is SGHRS and CDR2 is YFSETQ. The CDR3 extends over 13 amino acids. The CDR3, as DNA: TGCGCCAGCAGCGTGGAGAAGAACACTGAAGCTTTCTTT. As protein: CASSVEKNTEAFF. The entire variable domain, with the rest obtained from reference TRBV5-1 and TRBJ1-1, is as follows: KAGVTQTPRYLIKTRGQQVTLSCSPISGHRSVSWYQQTPGQGLQFLFEYFSETQRNKGNFPGRFSGRQFSNSRSEMNVSTLELGDSALYLCASSVEKNTEAFFGQGTRLTVV.

The J gene is TRBJ2-7, the V gene TRBV7-2; perhaps TRBD1 as D (6 bases). The germline V gene encodes CDR1 SGHTA and CDR2 FQGNSA. CDR3 length: 14 amino acids. V lost 2 bases and J lost 6, with 14 bases in between. The CDR3 DNA is TGTGCCAGCAGCTTAAGCACAGGGTTTTTCGAGCAGTACTTC. This encodes CASSLSTGFFEQYF. Looking up the rest from reference TRBV7-2 and TRBJ2-7 gives the full variable domain: GAGVSQSPSNKVTEKGKDVELRCDPISGHTALYWYRQSLGQGLEFLIYFQGNSAPDKSGLPSDRFSAERTGGSVSTLTIQRTQQEDSAVYLCASSLSTGFFEQYFGPGTRLTVT.

The gene calls are TRBV24-1 and TRBJ2-3; a possible D gene is TRBD2 (6 bases). The CDR3 extends over 16 amino acids. V was cut by 5 bases and J by 2 bases, with 16 bases left in between. CDR1 and CDR2 from the germline V gene are KGHDR and SFDVKD. CDR3 region: CATSAPGRGNTDTQYF. DNA for the CDR3: TGTGCCACCAGTGCCCCAGGGCGCGGGAACACAGATACGCAGTATTTT.